This entry features one T cell receptor beta chain sequence. What it recognizes is unknown. The data derive from a study of blood T cells in healthy people across ages. Study-wide results and limits: When set beside aged donors, long-lived donors presented more naive CD4+ cells and higher diversity. Roughly linear age-related decline in beta diversity appeared, significant by age roughly 40.

Total RNA, at least 5.5 micrograms per sample, was extracted from PBMCs. Together with a sample-barcoded 5' primer, a J-beta primer mix was included in a second PCR lasting roughly 6 to 12 cycles. TCRdb ran MiXCR on the 5' RACE reads and lists one entry per CDR3 protein. In the table there are hundreds of thousands of distinct CDR3 sequences, under 55% of which are singletons. Germline V gene data show CDR1 as SGHVS and CDR2 as FQNEAQ. V lost 1 base, J lost 13 bases, and 11 bases lay in between. The CDR3 totals 12 residues. The V call is TRBV7-8, the J call TRBJ2-4; D is unresolved. Material: blood. This clonotype was obtained from a man older than 75 in good health. The CDR3 sequence is CASSLVGEEQYF. CDR3 DNA: TGTGCCAGCAGCTTAGTCGGAGAAGAGCAGTACTTC.